The clone carrying this T cell receptor beta chain was counted between two and nine times. Per the germline V gene, CDR1 is GTSNPN and CDR2 is SVGIG (reference sequence). V lost 0 bases and J 0 bases, leaving 18 bases between the germline ends. The CDR3 consists of 19 residues. Original analysis: Amplified reference gene primers provided the basis for estimating nucleated cell counts. The table came from immunoSEQ multiplex PCR; TCRdb's copy has only in-frame clones and leaves some out. That table supplies the V and J calls and clone size; D and trimming were determined from the DNA. The data contain fewer than 130,000 clones, 88% of them singletons. The data stem from a study of blood T cell repertoires in COVID-19. Overall study context: Specimens from acute and convalescent COVID-19 originated in the United States, Italy and Spain. T cells, B-cell-depleted T cells, or PBMCs provided the cDNA or gDNA that served as material.

The receptor was derived from a woman between 45 and 60 years old with acute or convalescent COVID-19. J is TRBJ2-6 and V is TRBV30; D possibly corresponds to TRBD1 (5 bases). The sequenced sample consisted of peripheral blood. The CDR3 coding sequence is TGTGCCTGGAGTGTACTCTGGGCAGGGCCGAGCTCTGGGGCCAACGTCCTGACTTTC. Translated: CAWSVLWAGPSSGANVLTF.